This TCR beta chain was captured by sequencing in a study of response to subunit inactivated influenza vaccine. Overall study results and limits: The authors put forward the suggestion that each seasonal influenza vaccination may bring in only a limited number of new T cells.

This clonotype was observed many times. Antigen unknown. TCRdb re-called the RT-PCR reads through MiXCR, storing one row per CDR3 protein. The sample lists about 650,000 distinct CDR3 sequences, about 14% occurring once. The J segment lost 4 bases and the V segment lost 4 bases, leaving 2 bases of the junction unmatched. The germline CDR1 and CDR2 sequences are SGHTA and FQGNSA. This CDR3 region has 14 residues. The J gene is TRBJ2-7, the V gene TRBV7-2; 12 bases align to TRBD2. This specimen was PBMCs from blood, taken roughly 15 days before vaccination. This clonotype was obtained from a man between 50 and 59 years old who received an inactivated influenza vaccine. CDR3 sequence (DNA): TGTGCCAGCAGCTCGACTAGCGGGGGTTACGAGCAGTACTTC. Its translation is CASSSTSGGYEQYF.